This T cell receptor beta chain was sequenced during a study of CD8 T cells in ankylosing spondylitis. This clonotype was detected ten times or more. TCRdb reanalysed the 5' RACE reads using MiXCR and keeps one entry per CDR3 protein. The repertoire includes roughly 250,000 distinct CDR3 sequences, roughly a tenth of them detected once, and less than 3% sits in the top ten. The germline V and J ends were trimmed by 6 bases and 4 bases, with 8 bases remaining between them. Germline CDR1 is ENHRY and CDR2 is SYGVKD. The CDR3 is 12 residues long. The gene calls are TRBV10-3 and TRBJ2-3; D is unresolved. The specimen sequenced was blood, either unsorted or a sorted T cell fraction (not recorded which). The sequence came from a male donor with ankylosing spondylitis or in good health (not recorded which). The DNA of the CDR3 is TGTGCCATCAGCCGAGGTTCAGATACGCAGTATTTT. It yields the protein CAISRGSDTQYF.